This TCR beta chain was identified in a study of T cell responses to AZD1222 COVID-19 vaccine. V shed 1 base and J shed 7 bases, with 14 bases lying between them. CDR1 and CDR2 (germline): SGHTA, FQGNSA. The CDR3 is 15 residues long. Measured with immunoSEQ multiplex PCR; TCRdb has only the in-frame clones, and not every one. The sample shows about 150,000 clones, about 89% of them seen only once. The sequence was obtained from an adult who received the AZD1222 COVID-19 vaccine. Specimen: peripheral blood, collected 28 days after the second AZD1222 dose. This rearrangement joins TRBV7-2 to TRBJ1-5; the D gene is possibly TRBD1 (6 bases). DNA of the CDR3: TGTGCCAGCAGCTTAGAGGCGGGGGCGTTCCAGCCCCAGCATTTT. Residues: CASSLEAGAFQPQHF.